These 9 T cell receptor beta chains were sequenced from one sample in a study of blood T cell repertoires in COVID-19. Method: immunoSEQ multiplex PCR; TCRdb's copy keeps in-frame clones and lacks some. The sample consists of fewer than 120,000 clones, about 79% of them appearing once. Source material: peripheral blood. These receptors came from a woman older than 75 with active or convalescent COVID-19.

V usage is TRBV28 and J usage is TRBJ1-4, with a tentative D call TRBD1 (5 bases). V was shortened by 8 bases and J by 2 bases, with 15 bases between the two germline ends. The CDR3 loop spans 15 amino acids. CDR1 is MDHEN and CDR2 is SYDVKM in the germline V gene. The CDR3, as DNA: TGTGCCAGCCGGAGACCGGGGGGGACTAATGAAAAACTGTTTTTT. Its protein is CASRRPGGTNEKLFF.

The CDR3 bases are TGCGCCAGCAGCCAAGTGTTTGGGACAGGCGTCTCTGGAAACACCATATATTTT. It encodes CASSQVFGTGVSGNTIYF. The chain links TRBV4-3 to TRBJ1-3, with TRBD1 identical over 8 bases. The trim removed 1 base at V and 0 bases at J, leaving 8 bases unmatched. The length of the CDR3 is 18 residues. Germline CDR1 is LGHNA and CDR2 is YSLEER.

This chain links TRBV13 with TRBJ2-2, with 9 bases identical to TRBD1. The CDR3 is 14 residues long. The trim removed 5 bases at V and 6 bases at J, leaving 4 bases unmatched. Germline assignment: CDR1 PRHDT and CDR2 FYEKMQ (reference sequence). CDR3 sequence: CASSKGQGAGELFF. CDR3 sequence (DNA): TGTGCCAGCAGCAAGGGACAGGGAGCCGGGGAGCTGTTTTTT. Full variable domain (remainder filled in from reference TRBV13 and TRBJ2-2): AAGVIQSPRHLIKEKRETATLKCYPIPRHDTVYWYQQGPGQDPQFLISFYEKMQSDKGSIPDRFSAQQFSDYHSELNMSSLELGDSALYFCASSKGQGAGELFFGEGSRLTVL.

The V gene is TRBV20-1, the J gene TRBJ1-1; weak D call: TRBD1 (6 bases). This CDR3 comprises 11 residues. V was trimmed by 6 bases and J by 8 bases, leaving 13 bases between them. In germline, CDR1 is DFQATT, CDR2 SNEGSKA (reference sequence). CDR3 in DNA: TGCAGTGCCAGGGACAAAGGGGAAGCTTTCTTT. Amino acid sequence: CSARDKGEAFF.

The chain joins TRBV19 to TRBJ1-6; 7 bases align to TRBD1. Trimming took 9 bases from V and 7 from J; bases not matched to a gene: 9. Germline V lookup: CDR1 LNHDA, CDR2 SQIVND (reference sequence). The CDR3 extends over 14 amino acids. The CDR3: CASHPGQTNSPLHF. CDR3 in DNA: TGTGCCAGCCACCCGGGACAGACAAATTCACCCCTCCACTTT. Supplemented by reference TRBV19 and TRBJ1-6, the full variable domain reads DGGITQSPKYLFRKEGQNVTLSCEQNLNHDAMYWYRQDPGQGLRLIYYSQIVNDFQKGDIAEGYSVSREKKESFPLTVTSAQKNPTAFYLCASHPGQTNSPLHFGNGTRLTVT.

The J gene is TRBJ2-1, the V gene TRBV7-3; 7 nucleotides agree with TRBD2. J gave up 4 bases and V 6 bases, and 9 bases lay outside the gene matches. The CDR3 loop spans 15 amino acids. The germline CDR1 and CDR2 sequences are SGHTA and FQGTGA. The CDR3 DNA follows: TGTGCCAGCAGTTATCAGGGCGGGAGTTACAATGAGCAGTTCTTC. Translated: CASSYQGGSYNEQFF.

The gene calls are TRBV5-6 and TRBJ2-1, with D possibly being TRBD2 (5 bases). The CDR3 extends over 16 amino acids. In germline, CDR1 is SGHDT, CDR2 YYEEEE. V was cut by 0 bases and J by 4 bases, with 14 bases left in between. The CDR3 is CASSLALAREYNEQFF. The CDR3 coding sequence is TGTGCCAGCAGCTTGGCCTTAGCGCGCGAATACAATGAGCAGTTCTTC.

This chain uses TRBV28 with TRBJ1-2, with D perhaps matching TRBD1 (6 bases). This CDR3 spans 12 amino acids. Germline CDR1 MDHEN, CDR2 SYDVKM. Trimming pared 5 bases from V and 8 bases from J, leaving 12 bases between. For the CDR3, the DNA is TGTGCCAGCAGTGGGACATTTCGCGGCTACACCTTC. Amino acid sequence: CASSGTFRGYTF.

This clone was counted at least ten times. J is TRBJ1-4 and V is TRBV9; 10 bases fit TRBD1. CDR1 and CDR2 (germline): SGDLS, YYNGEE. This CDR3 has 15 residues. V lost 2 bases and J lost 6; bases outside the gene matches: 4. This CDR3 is CASSVDGTGDEKLFF. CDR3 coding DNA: TGTGCCAGCAGCGTCGACGGGACAGGGGATGAAAAACTGTTTTTT.